This TCR beta chain derives from a study of T cell therapy after organ transplantation. The V end was cut by 2 bases, the J end by 1 base, with 15 bases between. The CDR3 totals 16 residues. Germline loops: CDR1 SQVTM, CDR2 ANQGSEA. Repertoires were generated with immunoSEQ multiplex PCR, while TCRdb's copy carries only in-frame clones and drops some. The table shows 45,000 to 60,000 clones, with about 94% occurring only once. Note on this clone: The antigen remains undetermined.

The sequence was collected from a human patient who had received a solid organ transplant and had CMV disease. The chain links TRBV29-1 to TRBJ1-5; tentative D call: TRBD1 (6 bases). Specimen: CD8+ T cells from blood, collected before autologous CMV-specific T cell therapy. The CDR3 here is CSVEKLQGRSNQPQHF. The CDR3 nucleotides are TGCAGCGTTGAAAAGTTACAGGGCCGAAGCAATCAGCCCCAGCATTTT.